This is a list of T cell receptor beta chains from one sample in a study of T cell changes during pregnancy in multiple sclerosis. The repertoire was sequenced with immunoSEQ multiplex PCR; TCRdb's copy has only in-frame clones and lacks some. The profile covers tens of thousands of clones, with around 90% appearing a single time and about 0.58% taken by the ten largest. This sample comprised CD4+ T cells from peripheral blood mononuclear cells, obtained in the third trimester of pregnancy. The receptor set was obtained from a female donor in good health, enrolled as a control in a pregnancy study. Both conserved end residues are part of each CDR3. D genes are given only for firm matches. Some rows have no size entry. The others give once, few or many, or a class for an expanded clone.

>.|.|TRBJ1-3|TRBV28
TGTGCCAGCAGTTTCTCGGGGGGTGGAAACACCATATATTTT
CASSFSGGGNTIYF
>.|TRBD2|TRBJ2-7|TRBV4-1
TGCGCCAGCAGCCAAGATAGTGCTAGCGGGAGAGGGTCCTACGAGCAGTACTTC
CASSQDSASGRGSYEQYF
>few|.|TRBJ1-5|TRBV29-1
TGCAGCGTTGTCGACGGGTTTCTGGGCAATCAGCCCCAGCATTTT
CSVVDGFLGNQPQHF
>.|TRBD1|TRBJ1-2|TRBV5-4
TGTGCCAGCAGCCGAGGGGACAGAGACTATGGCTACACCTTC
CASSRGDRDYGYTF
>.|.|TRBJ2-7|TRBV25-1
TGTGCCAGCAGTGAATATCGAGGGGGAAGCGACGAGCAGTACTTC
CASSEYRGGSDEQYF
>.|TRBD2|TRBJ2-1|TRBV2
TGTGCCAGCAAGCGGGGCGGCGATGAGCAGTTCTTC
CASKRGGDEQFF
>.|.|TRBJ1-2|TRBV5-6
TGTGCCAGCAGCTTGGTAGATGGCTACACCTTC
CASSLVDGYTF
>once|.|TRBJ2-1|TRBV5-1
TGCGCCAGCAGCTTGACGGACAATGAGCAGTTCTTC
CASSLTDNEQFF
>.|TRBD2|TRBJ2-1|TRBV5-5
TGTGCCAGCACCCTGGGACTAGCGGGAGAATATGAGCAGTTCTTC
CASTLGLAGEYEQFF
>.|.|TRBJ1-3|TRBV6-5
TGTGCCAGCAGTTACTCCGGGGGTTACTCTGGAAACACCATATATTTT
CASSYSGGYSGNTIYF
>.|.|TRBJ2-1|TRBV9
TGTGCCAGCAGCGAGGGGGGGTTGAGCTCCTACAATGAGCAGTTCTTC
CASSEGGLSSYNEQFF
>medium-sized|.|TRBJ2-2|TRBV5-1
TGCGCCAGCAGGGCGACAGTCAACTCGAACACCGGGGAGCTGTTTTTT
CASRATVNSNTGELFF
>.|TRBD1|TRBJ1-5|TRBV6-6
TGTGCCAGCAGTCGTACAGGGGCGAGAGGGCATCAGCCCCAGCATTTT
CASSRTGARGHQPQHF
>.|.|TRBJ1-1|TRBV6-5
TGTGCCAGCAGTCCGACAGGGAACACTGAAGCTTTCTTT
CASSPTGNTEAFF
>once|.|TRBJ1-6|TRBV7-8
TGTGCCAGCAGCACCACAGGGAACTCACCCCTCCACTTT
CASSTTGNSPLHF
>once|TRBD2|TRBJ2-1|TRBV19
TGTGCCAGTAGTGATCCGACTAGCGGCCACAATGAGCAGTTCTTC
CASSDPTSGHNEQFF
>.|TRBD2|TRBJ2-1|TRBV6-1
TGTGCCAGCAGGGGACTAGCAGCGGCCAATGAGCAGTTCTTC
CASRGLAAANEQFF
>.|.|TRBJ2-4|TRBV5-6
TGTGCCAGCAGCTTGGGGGGGCCGGGCAAAAACATTCAGTACTTC
CASSLGGPGKNIQYF
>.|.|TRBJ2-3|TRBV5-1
TGCGCCAGCAGCTTGGGACAGAACACAGATACGCAGTATTTT
CASSLGQNTDTQYF
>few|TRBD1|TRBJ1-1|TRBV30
TGTGCCTGGAGCTACAGGGGGCGGGCTGAAGCTTTCTTT
CAWSYRGRAEAFF
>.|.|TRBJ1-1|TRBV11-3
TGTGCCAGCAGCTTAGTCTCAGTTCTGGCAGGGGCGAACACTGAAGCTTTCTTT
CASSLVSVLAGANTEAFF
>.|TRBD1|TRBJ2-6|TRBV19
TGTGCCAGTAGGCCGTGGGACAGAGCCTCTGGGGCCAACGTCCTGACTTTC
CASRPWDRASGANVLTF
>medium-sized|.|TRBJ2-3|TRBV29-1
TGCAGCGTTGAGGTCTGGCAGGCAGGCGATACGCAGTATTTT
CSVEVWQAGDTQYF
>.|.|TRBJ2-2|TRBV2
TGTGCCAGCATCGGGGGGCGGGGCGGGGAGCTGTTTTTT
CASIGGRGGELFF
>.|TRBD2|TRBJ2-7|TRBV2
TGTGCCAGCAGGGGACTAGCGGGAGGGGATCGCGAGCAGTACTTC
CASRGLAGGDREQYF
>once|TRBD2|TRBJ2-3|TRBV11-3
TGTGCCAGCAGCTCAAGACTAGCTAGCACAGATACGCAGTATTTT
CASSSRLASTDTQYF